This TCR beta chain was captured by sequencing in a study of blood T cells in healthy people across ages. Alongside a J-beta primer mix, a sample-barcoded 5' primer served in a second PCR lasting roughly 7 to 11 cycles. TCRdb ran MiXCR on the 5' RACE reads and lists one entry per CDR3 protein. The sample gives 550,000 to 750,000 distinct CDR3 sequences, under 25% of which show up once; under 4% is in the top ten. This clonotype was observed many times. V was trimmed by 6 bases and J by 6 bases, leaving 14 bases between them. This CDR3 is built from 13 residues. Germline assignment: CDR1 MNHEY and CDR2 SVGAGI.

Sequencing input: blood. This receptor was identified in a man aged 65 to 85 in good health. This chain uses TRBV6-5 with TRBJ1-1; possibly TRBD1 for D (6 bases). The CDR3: CASRLQGLPEAFF. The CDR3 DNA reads TGTGCCAGCAGATTACAGGGCTTACCTGAAGCTTTCTTT.